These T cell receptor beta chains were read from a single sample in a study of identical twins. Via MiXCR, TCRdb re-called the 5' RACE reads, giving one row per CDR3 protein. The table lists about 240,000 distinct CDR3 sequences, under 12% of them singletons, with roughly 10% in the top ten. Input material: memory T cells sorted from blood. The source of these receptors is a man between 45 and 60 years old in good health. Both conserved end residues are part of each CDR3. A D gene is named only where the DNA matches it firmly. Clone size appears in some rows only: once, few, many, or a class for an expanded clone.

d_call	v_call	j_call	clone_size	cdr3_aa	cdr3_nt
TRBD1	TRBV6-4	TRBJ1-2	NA	CASSDRNRGHGYTF	TGTGCCAGCAGTGACAGGAACAGGGGGCATGGCTACACCTTC
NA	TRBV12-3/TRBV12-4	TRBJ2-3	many	CASSSETDTQYF	TGTGCCAGCAGTTCTGAAACAGATACGCAGTATTTT
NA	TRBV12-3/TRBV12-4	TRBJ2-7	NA	CASTFTTSSNEQYF	TGTGCCAGCACATTTACTACGAGCAGTAACGAGCAGTACTTC
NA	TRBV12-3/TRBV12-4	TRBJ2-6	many	CASSSISGANVLTF	TGTGCCAGCAGTTCAATCTCTGGGGCCAACGTCCTGACTTTC
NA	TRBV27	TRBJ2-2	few	CASSLSNWGGSVPRSGELFF	TGTGCCAGCAGTTTATCCAATTGGGGGGGCTCCGTCCCAAGATCCGGGGAGCTGTTTTTT
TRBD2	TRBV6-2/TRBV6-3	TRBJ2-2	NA	CASRNSGGNTGELFF	TGTGCCAGCAGGAATAGCGGGGGAAACACCGGGGAGCTGTTTTTT
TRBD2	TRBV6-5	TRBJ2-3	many	CASSYGVSGRAGHTQYF	TGTGCCAGCAGTTATGGTGTTAGCGGGAGGGCCGGGCATACGCAGTATTTT
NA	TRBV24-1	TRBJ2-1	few	CATSPMGGKAYNEQFF	TGTGCCACCAGTCCTATGGGGGGAAAGGCCTACAATGAGCAGTTCTTC
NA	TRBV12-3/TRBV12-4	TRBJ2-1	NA	CASTIRTGNEQFF	TGTGCCAGCACCATCAGAACTGGTAATGAGCAGTTCTTC
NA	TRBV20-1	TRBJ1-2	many	CSARDVQGYTF	TGCAGTGCTAGGGATGTCCAGGGCTACACCTTC
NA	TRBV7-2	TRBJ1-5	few	CASSATKDQPQHF	TGTGCCAGCAGCGCCACCAAAGATCAGCCCCAGCATTTT
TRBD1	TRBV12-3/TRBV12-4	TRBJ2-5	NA	CASSLLGTGGQETQYF	TGTGCCAGCAGTTTATTAGGGACAGGGGGACAAGAGACCCAGTACTTC
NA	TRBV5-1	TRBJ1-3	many	CASSLESSGNTIYF	TGCGCCAGCAGCTTGGAAAGTTCTGGAAACACCATATATTTT
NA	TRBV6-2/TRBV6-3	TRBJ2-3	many	CASTLTDVPDTQYF	TGTGCCAGCACCCTAACGGACGTCCCAGATACGCAGTATTTT
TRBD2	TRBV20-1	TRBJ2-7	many	CSASPGGDEQYF	TGCAGTGCTTCCCCCGGGGGGGACGAGCAGTACTTC
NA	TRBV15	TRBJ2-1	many	CATSTTNTYRGGTQFF	TGTGCCACCAGCACGACAAATACCTACAGGGGGGGAACGCAGTTCTTC
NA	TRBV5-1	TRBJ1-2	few	CASSPETNYGYTF	TGCGCCAGCAGCCCCGAGACTAACTATGGCTACACCTTC
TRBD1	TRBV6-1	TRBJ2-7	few	CASSPRQGAAYEQYF	TGTGCCAGCAGTCCGCGACAGGGGGCGGCCTACGAGCAGTACTTC
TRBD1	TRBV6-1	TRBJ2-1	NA	CASRNRGPSRNEQFF	TGTGCCAGCAGAAACAGGGGTCCTTCGAGGAATGAGCAGTTCTTC